This is a list of T cell receptor beta chains from one sample in a study of response to subunit inactivated influenza vaccine. MiXCR was run by TCRdb on the RT-PCR reads, yielding one entry per CDR3 protein. This table holds about 570,000 distinct CDR3 sequences, around 11% found once. This same sample was also taken into another study, of T cells expressing NK-cell markers.

Sequenced here: PBMCs from blood, sampled on the day of vaccination. These receptors came from a man between 50 and 59 years old who received an inactivated influenza vaccine. Both conserved end residues are part of each CDR3. The order of the fields is CDR3 protein, CDR3 DNA, J gene, D gene, clone size, V gene. A D gene is named only where the DNA matches it firmly. A row's size may be missing; if present it is once, few, many or a size class.

CDR3aa: CASTERGYGYTF
CDR3nt: TGTGCCAGCACCGAAAGGGGTTATGGCTACACCTTC
j_gene: TRBJ1-2
d_gene: -
abundance: -
v_gene: TRBV28

CDR3aa: CASSHTGFSSPLHF
CDR3nt: TGTGCCAGCAGCCACACAGGGTTCAGTTCACCCCTCCACTTT
j_gene: TRBJ1-6
d_gene: -
abundance: -
v_gene: TRBV4-2

CDR3aa: CASSFDSYYGYTF
CDR3nt: TGTGCCAGCAGTTTTGACAGTTACTATGGCTACACCTTC
j_gene: TRBJ1-2
d_gene: -
abundance: many
v_gene: TRBV12-3/TRBV12-4

CDR3aa: CASSLRTSGEDTDTQYF
CDR3nt: TGTGCCAGCAGCCTCCGGACTAGCGGGGAAGACACAGATACGCAGTATTTT
j_gene: TRBJ2-3
d_gene: TRBD2
abundance: few
v_gene: TRBV14

CDR3aa: CASSLVPGVWSTGELFF
CDR3nt: TGTGCCAGCAGCTTAGTCCCGGGAGTATGGAGCACCGGGGAGCTGTTTTTT
j_gene: TRBJ2-2
d_gene: -
abundance: -
v_gene: TRBV7-2

CDR3aa: CSAAGQRNTGELFF
CDR3nt: TGCAGCGCCGCGGGACAGAGAAACACCGGGGAGCTGTTTTTT
j_gene: TRBJ2-2
d_gene: -
abundance: many
v_gene: TRBV29-1

CDR3aa: CASSYEGFGANVLTF
CDR3nt: TGTGCCAGCAGCTATGAGGGATTTGGGGCCAACGTCCTGACTTTC
j_gene: TRBJ2-6
d_gene: -
abundance: -
v_gene: TRBV6-5

CDR3aa: CASSSGTPPDTQYF
CDR3nt: TGTGCCAGCAGTTCCGGGACTCCCCCAGATACGCAGTATTTT
j_gene: TRBJ2-3
d_gene: -
abundance: -
v_gene: TRBV12-3/TRBV12-4

CDR3aa: CAVSSGMAGNTIYF
CDR3nt: TGTGCCGTTTCTTCAGGGATGGCTGGAAACACCATATATTTT
j_gene: TRBJ1-3
d_gene: -
abundance: -
v_gene: TRBV10-3

CDR3aa: CASSPTQGPAASYEQYF
CDR3nt: TGCGCCAGCAGCCCAACACAGGGGCCGGCGGCATCCTACGAGCAGTACTTC
j_gene: TRBJ2-7
d_gene: TRBD1
abundance: -
v_gene: TRBV4-1

CDR3aa: CASSPIAGGGEQYF
CDR3nt: TGTGCCAGCTCACCTATAGCGGGGGGCGGCGAGCAGTACTTC
j_gene: TRBJ2-7
d_gene: TRBD2
abundance: medium-sized
v_gene: TRBV18

CDR3aa: CASSLYGTGGTNEKLFF
CDR3nt: TGTGCCAGCAGTTTATACGGGACAGGGGGCACTAATGAAAAACTGTTTTTT
j_gene: TRBJ1-4
d_gene: TRBD1
abundance: -
v_gene: TRBV12-3/TRBV12-4

CDR3aa: CASSASGGNTEASF
CDR3nt: TGTGCCAGCAGCGCCTCGGGGGGTAACACTGAAGCTTCCTTT
j_gene: TRBJ1-1
d_gene: -
abundance: -
v_gene: TRBV7-9

CDR3aa: CASRRPGTGDSNQPQHF
CDR3nt: TGTGCCAGTAGGCGACCCGGGACAGGGGATAGCAATCAGCCCCAGCATTTT
j_gene: TRBJ1-5
d_gene: TRBD1
abundance: few
v_gene: TRBV19

CDR3aa: CASSLGRYTGELFF
CDR3nt: TGTGCCAGCAGTTTGGGCAGGTACACCGGGGAGCTGTTTTTT
j_gene: TRBJ2-2
d_gene: -
abundance: few
v_gene: TRBV12-3/TRBV12-4

CDR3aa: CASSPSVGDYQPQHF
CDR3nt: TGTGCCAGCAGCCCCAGCGTAGGGGATTATCAGCCCCAGCATTTT
j_gene: TRBJ1-5
d_gene: -
abundance: many
v_gene: TRBV7-2

CDR3aa: CASSYSKGGISNQPQHF
CDR3nt: TGTGCCAGCAGTTACTCGAAGGGGGGCATAAGCAATCAGCCCCAGCATTTT
j_gene: TRBJ1-5
d_gene: -
abundance: few
v_gene: TRBV6-5

CDR3aa: CASSQVLAAIETQYF
CDR3nt: TGTGCCAGCAGCCAAGTTCTAGCAGCCATAGAGACCCAGTACTTC
j_gene: TRBJ2-5
d_gene: -
abundance: -
v_gene: TRBV4-2

CDR3aa: CASSQEPVDRDKLFF
CDR3nt: TGCGCCAGCAGCCAAGAACCAGTCGACAGGGATAAACTGTTTTTT
j_gene: TRBJ1-4
d_gene: TRBD1
abundance: few
v_gene: TRBV4-3

CDR3aa: CAWTSGGSYNEQFF
CDR3nt: TGTGCCTGGACGAGCGGGGGGTCTTACAATGAGCAGTTCTTC
j_gene: TRBJ2-1
d_gene: TRBD2
abundance: -
v_gene: TRBV30

CDR3aa: CASSQTGASGKRFF
CDR3nt: TGTGCCAGCAGTCAAACTGGGGCTAGCGGGAAGAGGTTCTTC
j_gene: TRBJ2-1
d_gene: TRBD2
abundance: -
v_gene: TRBV7-3

CDR3aa: CSVEDIPAGGLTGELFF
CDR3nt: TGCAGCGTTGAAGATATCCCGGCGGGAGGCCTCACCGGGGAGCTGTTTTTT
j_gene: TRBJ2-2
d_gene: TRBD2
abundance: -
v_gene: TRBV29-1

CDR3aa: CASSQDRAAYHFF
CDR3nt: TGCGCCAGCAGCCAAGATCGGGCTGCATATCATTTCTTC
j_gene: TRBJ2-7
d_gene: -
abundance: few
v_gene: TRBV4-3

CDR3aa: CASSLDHRTNTDTQYF
CDR3nt: TGCGCCAGCAGCTTAGATCACAGGACCAACACAGATACGCAGTATTTT
j_gene: TRBJ2-3
d_gene: -
abundance: -
v_gene: TRBV5-1

CDR3aa: CATSSPTGTGVYEQYF
CDR3nt: TGTGCCACCAGTTCACCTACCGGGACAGGGGTATACGAGCAGTACTTC
j_gene: TRBJ2-7
d_gene: TRBD1
abundance: few
v_gene: TRBV28

CDR3aa: CASSLSGTQVGTQYF
CDR3nt: TGTGCCAGCAGCCTTAGCGGGACACAAGTTGGGACCCAGTACTTC
j_gene: TRBJ2-5
d_gene: TRBD2
abundance: many
v_gene: TRBV7-9

CDR3aa: CASSLTSGGAFETQYF
CDR3nt: TGTGCCAGCAGCTTAACTAGCGGGGGGGCCTTTGAGACCCAGTACTTC
j_gene: TRBJ2-5
d_gene: TRBD2
abundance: -
v_gene: TRBV7-2

CDR3aa: CASSFQPGDEQFF
CDR3nt: TGTGCTAGCAGCTTCCAGCCGGGGGATGAGCAGTTCTTC
j_gene: TRBJ2-1
d_gene: -
abundance: -
v_gene: TRBV7-7

CDR3aa: CSASYLDPVKGTLYEQYF
CDR3nt: TGCAGTGCAAGCTACCTGGACCCAGTCAAGGGGACACTCTACGAGCAGTACTTC
j_gene: TRBJ2-7
d_gene: -
abundance: many
v_gene: TRBV20-1

CDR3aa: CASSQARIAKNIQYF
CDR3nt: TGTGCCAGCAGCCAAGCTCGGATAGCCAAAAACATTCAGTACTTC
j_gene: TRBJ2-4
d_gene: -
abundance: -
v_gene: TRBV14

CDR3aa: CASRGGFLDNEQFF
CDR3nt: TGCGCCAGCAGGGGGGGGTTTTTGGACAATGAGCAGTTCTTC
j_gene: TRBJ2-1
d_gene: TRBD2
abundance: few
v_gene: TRBV5-1

CDR3aa: CASSKVRLPYEQYF
CDR3nt: TGTGCCAGCAGCAAAGTGCGGCTCCCCTACGAGCAGTACTTC
j_gene: TRBJ2-7
d_gene: -
abundance: few
v_gene: TRBV21-1

CDR3aa: CAWNPGQGAKNIQYF
CDR3nt: TGTGCCTGGAACCCGGGACAGGGGGCCAAAAACATTCAGTACTTC
j_gene: TRBJ2-4
d_gene: TRBD1
abundance: -
v_gene: TRBV30

CDR3aa: CASTSSGTGLINEQFF
CDR3nt: TGTGCCAGCACGAGCTCCGGGACAGGGCTGATTAATGAGCAGTTCTTC
j_gene: TRBJ2-1
d_gene: TRBD1
abundance: many
v_gene: TRBV28

CDR3aa: CASSLNIQAFF
CDR3nt: TGTGCCAGCAGTTTGAACATCCAAGCTTTCTTT
j_gene: TRBJ1-1
d_gene: -
abundance: many
v_gene: TRBV11-2

CDR3aa: CASSPTGGAPDTQYF
CDR3nt: TGTGCCAGCAGCCCCACCGGGGGGGCCCCAGATACGCAGTATTTT
j_gene: TRBJ2-3
d_gene: TRBD2
abundance: -
v_gene: TRBV4-2

CDR3aa: CASSYSLASGEETQYF
CDR3nt: TGTGCCAGCAGTTACTCGTTGGCTAGCGGGGAAGAGACCCAGTACTTC
j_gene: TRBJ2-5
d_gene: TRBD2
abundance: -
v_gene: TRBV6-5

CDR3aa: CSAQPSGDTDTQYF
CDR3nt: TGCAGTGCCCAACCTAGCGGGGACACAGATACGCAGTATTTT
j_gene: TRBJ2-3
d_gene: TRBD2
abundance: many
v_gene: TRBV20-1

CDR3aa: CASSLVIGRANSPLHF
CDR3nt: TGTGCCAGCAGCCTAGTCATCGGCAGGGCTAATTCACCCCTCCACTTT
j_gene: TRBJ1-6
d_gene: -
abundance: few
v_gene: TRBV7-2

CDR3aa: CASSVSGRRYNEQFF
CDR3nt: TGTGCCAGCAGTGTTAGCGGGAGGAGGTACAATGAGCAGTTCTTC
j_gene: TRBJ2-1
d_gene: TRBD2
abundance: few
v_gene: TRBV25-1

CDR3aa: CASSPRQGGSPLHF
CDR3nt: TGTGCCAGCAGCCCAAGACAGGGTGGATCACCCCTCCACTTT
j_gene: TRBJ1-6
d_gene: TRBD1
abundance: many
v_gene: TRBV7-6

CDR3aa: CASRQGVTEAFF
CDR3nt: TGCGCCAGCAGACAGGGGGTCACTGAAGCTTTCTTT
j_gene: TRBJ1-1
d_gene: TRBD1
abundance: few
v_gene: TRBV5-1

CDR3aa: CASSLDSGNTEAFF
CDR3nt: TGCGCCAGCAGCCTGGACAGCGGGAACACTGAAGCTTTCTTT
j_gene: TRBJ1-1
d_gene: -
abundance: few
v_gene: TRBV5-1

CDR3aa: CASRLLATDTQYF
CDR3nt: TGTGCCAGCAGGTTATTGGCTACAGATACGCAGTATTTT
j_gene: TRBJ2-3
d_gene: -
abundance: few
v_gene: TRBV7-2

CDR3aa: CASSSGAGYEQYF
CDR3nt: TGTGCCAGCAGTTCCGGGGCTGGCTACGAGCAGTACTTC
j_gene: TRBJ2-7
d_gene: -
abundance: many
v_gene: TRBV12-3/TRBV12-4

CDR3aa: CASSQEWFRGPGNTGELFF
CDR3nt: TGCGCCAGCAGCCAAGAATGGTTCCGGGGGCCGGGGAACACCGGGGAGCTGTTTTTT
j_gene: TRBJ2-2
d_gene: -
abundance: -
v_gene: TRBV4-3

CDR3aa: CSVDRGPYEQYF
CDR3nt: TGCAGCGTTGATAGGGGACCCTACGAGCAGTACTTC
j_gene: TRBJ2-7
d_gene: -
abundance: -
v_gene: TRBV29-1

CDR3aa: CASSRDGQSNEKLFF
CDR3nt: TGTGCCAGCAGCAGAGATGGACAGTCTAATGAAAAACTGTTTTTT
j_gene: TRBJ1-4
d_gene: -
abundance: few
v_gene: TRBV11-1

CDR3aa: CASSHPGQSSYEQYF
CDR3nt: TGTGCCAGCAGCCATCCGGGACAGAGCTCCTACGAGCAGTACTTC
j_gene: TRBJ2-7
d_gene: TRBD1
abundance: -
v_gene: TRBV4-2

CDR3aa: CASSRQVSNRELEAFF
CDR3nt: TGTGCCAGCAGCCGACAAGTCAGTAACAGGGAATTAGAAGCTTTCTTT
j_gene: TRBJ1-1
d_gene: -
abundance: -
v_gene: TRBV28

CDR3aa: CASSLEFRGRYEQYF
CDR3nt: TGTGCCAGCAGCTTAGAATTCAGGGGGCGATACGAGCAGTACTTC
j_gene: TRBJ2-7
d_gene: TRBD1
abundance: -
v_gene: TRBV7-6

CDR3aa: CASSPQAGVLLNEQFF
CDR3nt: TGTGCCAGCAGTCCCCAAGCGGGGGTCCTCCTTAATGAGCAGTTCTTC
j_gene: TRBJ2-1
d_gene: TRBD2
abundance: -
v_gene: TRBV12-3/TRBV12-4

CDR3aa: CASSEKRQGLSGANVLTF
CDR3nt: TGTGCCAGCAGTGAAAAGCGGCAGGGCCTCTCTGGGGCCAACGTCCTGACTTTC
j_gene: TRBJ2-6
d_gene: -
abundance: -
v_gene: TRBV2

CDR3aa: CASSPWDTNGYTF
CDR3nt: TGTGCCAGCAGCCCCTGGGACACGAATGGCTACACCTTC
j_gene: TRBJ1-2
d_gene: -
abundance: many
v_gene: TRBV7-9

CDR3aa: CAISGETSGNTDTQYF
CDR3nt: TGTGCCATCAGTGGGGAGACTAGCGGGAACACAGATACGCAGTATTTT
j_gene: TRBJ2-3
d_gene: TRBD2
abundance: many
v_gene: TRBV10-3